Below, one T cell receptor (beta chain) is given with its context. Its recognized antigen is unknown. The sample holds no much larger clone one base away, and base qualities are not on file. This entry is derived from a study of early stage breast cancer tumors (dated by TCRdb to the late 2010s). Study-level background: Of the roughly 15 invasive breast tumors, some twelve were found to be estrogen receptor-positive, progesterone receptor-positive and HER2-negative. Most of the 12 ER+/PR+/HER2- tumors were invasive ductal carcinomas, while the other four were invasive lobular carcinomas. A read coverage of roughly 10-fold per sample was achieved on average. Across all samples, 2.5 million to 3 million templates representing over a million unique clonotypes were detected.

Each sample was amplified as two independent genomic DNA replicates: around 0.47 ug for blood and roughly 1.4 ug for tumor or normal breast. Following the manufacturer's instructions, the ImmunoSeq Intro kit was used to carry out TCRB sequencing on genomic DNA. The multiplex PCR ran for 30 to 35 cycles using proprietary primers and spike-in control sequences for absolute quantification. Single-end 150-bp reads were used to sequence an 87-bp fragment covering the CDR3 and the flanking V and J genes. Each lane of an Illumina MiSeq using version 3.0 chemistry carried seven multiplexed samples, with two replicates per sample. On the authors' methods: Raw data were processed by the vendor's proprietary pipeline, with both replicates merged into one result per sample. A clonotype was defined as productive rearrangements that share the same V-gene family, CDR3 amino acid sequence and J-gene segment. Clonality was computed as 1 minus the normalized Shannon entropy (Pielou evenness) of TCRB abundances. T cell density was estimated by dividing total templates by the number of input cells inferred from the DNA input amount. Recon with default parameters was used to estimate total repertoire diversity and clonality. A clonotype counted as tumor-enriched if its abundance in tumor exceeded 0.1% and was at least 32-fold higher than its abundance in normal breast. TCRdb's version of the immuneACCESS table is confined to in-frame rearrangements and falls short of the full clone set. An unresolved V gene accounts for under half of the shortfall where checked; the remainder is of unknown origin. V and J calls plus clone size are reproduced from that table; the DNA served to infer D and trimming. For this sample the table gives just over 70,000 clones, of which approximately 80% were detected only once. Jointly, the top ten make up 3.5% of the sample.

Paper-wide results and their limitations: Repertoires from blood and normal breast were more alike than repertoires from blood and tumor, and in about 90% of the 16 patients, comparing each tissue with blood separated tumor from normal. Compared with adjacent normal breast tissue, tumors had higher clonality and 2.5 to 3-fold greater T cell density. Chain pairing and functional markers such as CD4, CD8 and FOXP3 were missed by bulk genomic DNA sequencing of unsorted cells. Enriched TCRB sequences shared across patients were found to be mostly commonly generated sequences that were unlikely to play an important role in the tumor microenvironment. Analysis by tumor subtype was prevented by the small cohort size.

The study profiled bulk TCR beta-chain repertoires in matched peripheral blood, tumor and adjacent normal breast tissue taken from approximately 16 patients with early-stage breast cancer. Before surgery, about 5-11 mL of whole blood was collected into EDTA tubes and then processed within 2 hours. Ficoll-Paque centrifugation in SepMate-50 tubes was used to isolate peripheral blood mononuclear cells. PBMCs were cryopreserved in aliquots of about 1.7 to 4.5 million cells in roughly 90% FBS with around 10% DMSO and kept in liquid nitrogen. The Qiagen AllPrep DNA/RNA Mini kit was used for genomic DNA extraction. The clonotype comes from a person in their sixties with breast cancer. Sequencing was carried out using blood.

The CDR3 loop reads CASSLSWVTDTQYF. The DNA is as follows: TGCGCCAGCAGCTTGAGTTGGGTTACAGATACGCAGTATTTT. The rearrangement combines TRBV5-1 with TRBJ2-3; too little of a D gene remains to name it. The CDR3 goes from the cysteine to the phenylalanine over 14 residues. Left in the record is the CDR3 DNA by itself, 42 bases read in frame from the first base. The germline ends are 9 bases apart after V is trimmed by 1 base and J by 3 bases. From a lookup of the germline V gene, CDR1 and CDR2 are SGHRS and YFSETQ.